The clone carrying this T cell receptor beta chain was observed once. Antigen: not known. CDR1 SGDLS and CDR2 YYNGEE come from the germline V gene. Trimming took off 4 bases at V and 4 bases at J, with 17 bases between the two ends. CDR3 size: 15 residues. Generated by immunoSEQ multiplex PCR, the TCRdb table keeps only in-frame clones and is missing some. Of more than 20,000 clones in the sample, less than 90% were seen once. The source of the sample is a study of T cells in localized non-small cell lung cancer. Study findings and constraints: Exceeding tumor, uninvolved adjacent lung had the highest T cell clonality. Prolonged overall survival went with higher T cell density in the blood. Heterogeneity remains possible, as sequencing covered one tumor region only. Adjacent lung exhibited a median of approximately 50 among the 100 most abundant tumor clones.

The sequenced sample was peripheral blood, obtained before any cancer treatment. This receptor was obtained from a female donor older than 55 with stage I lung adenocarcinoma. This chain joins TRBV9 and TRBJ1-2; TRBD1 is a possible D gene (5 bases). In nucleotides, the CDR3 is TGTGCCAGCAGCAGTGACCATTGGGGCCCCTATGGCTACACCTTC. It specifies CASSSDHWGPYGYTF.